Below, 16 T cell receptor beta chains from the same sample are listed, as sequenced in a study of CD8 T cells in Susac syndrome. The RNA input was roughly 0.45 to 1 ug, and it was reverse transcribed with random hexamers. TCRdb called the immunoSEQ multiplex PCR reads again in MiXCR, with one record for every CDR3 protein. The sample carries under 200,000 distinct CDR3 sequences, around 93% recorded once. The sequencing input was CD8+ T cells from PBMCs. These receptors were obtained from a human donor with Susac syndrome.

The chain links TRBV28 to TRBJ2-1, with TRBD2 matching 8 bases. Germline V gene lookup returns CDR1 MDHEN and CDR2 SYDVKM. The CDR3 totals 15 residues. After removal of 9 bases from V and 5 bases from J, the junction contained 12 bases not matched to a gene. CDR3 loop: CASPLREGPDNEQFF. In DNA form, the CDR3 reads TGTGCCAGTCCTCTTCGGGAGGGCCCCGACAATGAGCAGTTCTTC.

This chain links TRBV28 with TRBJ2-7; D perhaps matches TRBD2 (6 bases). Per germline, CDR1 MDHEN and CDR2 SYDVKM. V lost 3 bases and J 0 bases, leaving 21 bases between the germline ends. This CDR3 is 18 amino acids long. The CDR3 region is CASSFGPEPGLISYEQYF. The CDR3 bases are TGTGCCAGCAGTTTCGGGCCAGAACCGGGACTGATCTCCTACGAGCAGTACTTC.

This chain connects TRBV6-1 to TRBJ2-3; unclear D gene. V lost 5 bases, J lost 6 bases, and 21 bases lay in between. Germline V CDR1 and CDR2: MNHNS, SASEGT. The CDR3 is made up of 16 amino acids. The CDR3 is CASSKSVVSSADTQYF. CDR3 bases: TGTGCCAGCAGTAAGTCCGTCGTCTCGAGCGCGGATACGCAGTATTTT.

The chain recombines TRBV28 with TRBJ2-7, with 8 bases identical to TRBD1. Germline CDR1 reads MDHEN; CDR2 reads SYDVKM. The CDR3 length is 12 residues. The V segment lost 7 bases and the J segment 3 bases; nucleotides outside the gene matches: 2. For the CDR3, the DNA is TGTGCCAGCAACGACAGGGGCTACGAGCAGTACTTC. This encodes CASNDRGYEQYF.

CDR3 DNA sequence: TGTGCCAGCAGTGAAGCCAGTTACACTGAAGCTTTCTTT. It yields the protein CASSEASYTEAFF. V gene TRBV2 combines with J gene TRBJ1-1; D remains ambiguous. Trimming cost V 0 bases and J 3 bases, with 5 bases left between them. The germline V gene has CDR1 SNHLY and CDR2 FYNNEI. The CDR3 is 13 residues long.

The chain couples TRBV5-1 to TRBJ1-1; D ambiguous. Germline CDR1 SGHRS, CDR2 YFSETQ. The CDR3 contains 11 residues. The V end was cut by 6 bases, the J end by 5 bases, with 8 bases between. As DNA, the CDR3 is TGCGCCAGCATCTACGGGACTGAAGCTTTCTTT. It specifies CASIYGTEAFF.

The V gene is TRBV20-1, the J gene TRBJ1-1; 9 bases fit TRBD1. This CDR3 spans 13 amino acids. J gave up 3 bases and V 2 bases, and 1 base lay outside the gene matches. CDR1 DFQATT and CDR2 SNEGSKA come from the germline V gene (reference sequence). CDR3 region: CSARRQGDTEAFF. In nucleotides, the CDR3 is TGCAGTGCTAGAAGACAGGGGGACACTGAAGCTTTCTTT.

In DNA form, the CDR3 reads TGCAGCGTCGAGGACAGGGAGGGGGCCTACGAGCAGTACTTC. Translating it yields CSVEDREGAYEQYF. The rearrangement joins TRBV29-1 to TRBJ2-7; possible D gene TRBD1, 8 bases. This CDR3 comprises 14 residues. In germline, CDR1 is SQVTM, CDR2 ANQGSEA. Trimming pared 6 bases from V and 2 bases from J, leaving 17 bases between.

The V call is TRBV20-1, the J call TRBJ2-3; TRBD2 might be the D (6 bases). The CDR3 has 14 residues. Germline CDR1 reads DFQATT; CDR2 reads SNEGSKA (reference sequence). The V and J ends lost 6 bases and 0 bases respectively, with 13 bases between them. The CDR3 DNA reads TGCAGTGCAACCACGGGAGATAGCACAGATACGCAGTATTTT. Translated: CSATTGDSTDTQYF.

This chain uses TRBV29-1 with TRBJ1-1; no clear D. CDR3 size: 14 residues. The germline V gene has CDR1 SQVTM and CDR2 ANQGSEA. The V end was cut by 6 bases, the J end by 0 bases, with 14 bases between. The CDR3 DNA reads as TGCAGCGTACCCAGTACTACCATGAACACTGAAGCTTTCTTT. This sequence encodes CSVPSTTMNTEAFF.

The CDR3 loop reads CASSLVQGFGGGYTF. The CDR3 coding sequence is TGTGCCAGCAGTTTAGTCCAGGGTTTTGGGGGGGGCTACACCTTC. The chain combines TRBV12-3 or TRBV12-4 with TRBJ1-2; the D gene is possibly TRBD1 (5 bases). The CDR3 covers 15 residues. The V gene lost 1 base and the J gene lost 8 bases, with 17 bases spanning the gap.

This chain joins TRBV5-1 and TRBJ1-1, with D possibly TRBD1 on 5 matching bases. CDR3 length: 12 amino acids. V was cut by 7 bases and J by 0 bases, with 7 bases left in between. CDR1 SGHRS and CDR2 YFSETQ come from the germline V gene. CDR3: CASAGLNTEAFF. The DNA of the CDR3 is TGCGCCAGCGCGGGACTGAACACTGAAGCTTTCTTT.

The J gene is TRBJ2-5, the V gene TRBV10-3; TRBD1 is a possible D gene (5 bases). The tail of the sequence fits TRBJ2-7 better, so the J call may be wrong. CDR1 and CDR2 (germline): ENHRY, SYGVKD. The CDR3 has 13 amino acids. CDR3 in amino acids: CAISGDSSSEQYF. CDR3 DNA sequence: TGTGCCATCAGTGGAGACAGTTCATCCGAGCAGTACTTC.

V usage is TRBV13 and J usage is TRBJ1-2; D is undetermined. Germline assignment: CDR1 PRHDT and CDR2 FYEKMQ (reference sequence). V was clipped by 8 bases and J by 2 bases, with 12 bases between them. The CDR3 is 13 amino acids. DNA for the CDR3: TGTGCCAGCTTACCCCGCGGAAACTATGGCTACACCTTC. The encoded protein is CASLPRGNYGYTF.

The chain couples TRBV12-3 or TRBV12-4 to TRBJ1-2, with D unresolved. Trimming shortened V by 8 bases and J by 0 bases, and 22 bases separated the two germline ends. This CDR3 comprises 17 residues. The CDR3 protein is CASARPAYPVSNYGYTF. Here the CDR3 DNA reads TGTGCCAGCGCCCGTCCCGCCTATCCAGTTTCTAACTATGGCTACACCTTC.

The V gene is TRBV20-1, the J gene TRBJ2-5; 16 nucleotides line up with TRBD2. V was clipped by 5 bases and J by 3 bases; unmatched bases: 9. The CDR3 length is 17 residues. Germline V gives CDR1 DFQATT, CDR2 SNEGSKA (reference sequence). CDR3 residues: CSASEAGTSGREETQYF. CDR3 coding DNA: TGCAGTGCTTCTGAGGCCGGGACTAGCGGGAGGGAAGAGACCCAGTACTTC.